The 11 T cell receptor beta chains listed next were all sequenced from one sample in a study of blood T cell repertoires in COVID-19 (dated by TCRdb to about 2020). The library was generated by the immunoSEQ multiplex PCR assay. TCRdb provides this immuneACCESS table in a form limited to in-frame rearrangements. Some clones are lacking; in checked studies, under half of them reflect an unresolved V gene, and why the rest are absent is not known. The sample table holds roughly 300,000 clones, of which roughly 88% were seen once. The ten largest clonotypes hold about 1.6% of the sample. The sequenced material came from peripheral blood. The receptors come from a woman between 50 and 59 years old with acute or convalescent COVID-19.

The rearrangement links TRBV4-1 to TRBJ2-7; no clear D. V shed 2 bases and J shed 3 bases, with 11 bases lying between them. Per the germline V gene, CDR1 is MGHRA and CDR2 is YSYEKL. This CDR3 has 14 residues. The CDR3 DNA sequence: TGCGCCAGCAGCCAACGTGACTCGCGCTACGAGCAGTACTTC. As protein: CASSQRDSRYEQYF.

Regarding this clone: Compared with germline, one end of the junction differs, possibly owing to a read error. This sequence joins TRBV11-2 and TRBJ2-7; TRBD1 aligns across 7 bases. Looked up from germline, CDR1 is SGHAT and CDR2 is FQNNGV. The length of the CDR3 is 15 residues. The DNA of the CDR3 is TGTGCCAGCAGCACCTTTGACAGGGAATTCTACGGGCAGTACTTC. This codes for CASSTFDREFYGQYF.

This chain links TRBV19 with TRBJ1-3, with a weak D call TRBD1 (5 bases). Germline assignment: CDR1 LNHDA and CDR2 SQIVND (reference sequence). V was cut by 7 bases and J by 4 bases, with 17 bases left in between. The CDR3 is 15 residues long. The CDR3 spells CASTVGALLGNTIYF. The CDR3 DNA sequence: TGTGCCAGTACCGTTGGGGCGCTTCTCGGAAACACCATATATTTT.

This clone was recorded once. The V call is TRBV7-9, the J call TRBJ2-1, with 7 bases fitting TRBD2. Germline V gene data show CDR1 as SEHNR and CDR2 as FQNEAQ (reference sequence). CDR3 length equals 16 residues. Losses at the gene ends were 5 bases for V and 2 bases for J; bases not matched to a gene: 9. CDR3 sequence: CASSPPASGTYNEQFF. Written as DNA, the CDR3 is TGTGCCAGCAGCCCTCCGGCTAGCGGTACCTACAATGAGCAGTTCTTC.

With regard to this clone: The sample contains more than one DNA sequence encoding this CDR3. This chain links TRBV28 with TRBJ2-7, with TRBD1 matching over 7 bases. Germline CDR1 is MDHEN and CDR2 is SYDVKM. The CDR3 consists of 13 residues. V lost 6 bases and J lost 2; bases outside the gene matches: 4. This chain's CDR3 is CASSWTGAYEQYF. As DNA, the CDR3 is TGTGCCAGCAGCTGGACAGGTGCCTACGAGCAGTACTTC.

This clone was seen more than once but under ten times. The chain combines TRBV9 with TRBJ2-5, with D perhaps matching TRBD2 (6 bases). The V end was cut by 0 bases, the J end by 3 bases, with 12 bases between. Germline assignment: CDR1 SGDLS and CDR2 YYNGEE. This CDR3 has 15 amino acids. The CDR3 region is CASSVGSGPKETQYF. In nucleotides, the CDR3 is TGTGCCAGCAGCGTAGGGAGCGGGCCTAAAGAGACCCAGTACTTC.

J is TRBJ2-2 and V is TRBV4-2, with a weak D call TRBD2 (6 bases). Germline lookup yields CDR1 LGHNA and CDR2 YNFKEQ. The length of the CDR3 is 18 residues. Trimming pared 1 base from V and 5 bases from J, leaving 20 bases between. The CDR3 region is CASSQAVNGAGETGELFF. CDR3 nucleotide sequence: TGTGCCAGCAGCCAAGCCGTTAACGGAGCGGGCGAAACCGGGGAGCTGTTTTTT.

This chain uses TRBV6-5 with TRBJ1-1, with 7 bases aligning to TRBD1. V was pared by 11 bases and J by 4 bases, with 7 bases of the junction left unmatched. Germline V CDR1 and CDR2: MNHEY, SVGAGI. This CDR3 has 12 residues. CDR3 sequence reads: CASRGLGTEAFF. The CDR3 region has the DNA TGTGCCTCAAGGGGGCTTGGCACTGAAGCTTTCTTT.

The V and J genes are TRBV28 and TRBJ1-5, with TRBD1 matching over 10 bases. V was clipped by 2 bases and J by 10 bases; unmatched bases: 5. The CDR3 loop spans 14 amino acids. Germline CDR1 and CDR2: MDHEN and SYDVKM. The CDR3 DNA follows: TGTGCCAGCAGTTTAGGGACAGGGGTTTTTCCCCAGCATTTT. Protein product: CASSLGTGVFPQHF.

This clone was detected a few times. The chain combines TRBV19 with TRBJ1-2; TRBD1 matches 7 bases. Germline lookup yields CDR1 LNHDA and CDR2 SQIVND (reference sequence). The CDR3 totals 13 residues. J gave up 7 bases and V 10 bases, and 12 bases lay outside the gene matches. The chain's CDR3 is CATAETGQSGYTF. DNA for the CDR3: TGTGCCACCGCGGAGACAGGGCAGAGTGGCTACACCTTC.

The chain has TRBV5-1 and TRBJ1-1; no firm D call. Germline-derived CDR1 and CDR2 are SGHRS and YFSETQ. The CDR3 consists of 12 residues. Trimming shortened V by 0 bases and J by 8 bases, and 8 bases separated the two germline ends. For the CDR3, the DNA is TGCGCCAGCAGCTTGGGATCCGGGGAAGCTTTCTTT. Its translation: CASSLGSGEAFF.